Listed here are 32 T cell receptor beta chains from one sample, sequenced in a study of T-cell reconstitution after alpha-beta-depleted transplantation in children. For TCRbeta, the library was prepared with unique molecular identifiers. TCRdb used MiXCR to reprocess the PCR reads, holding one entry per CDR3 protein. The sample shows 600,000 to 700,000 distinct CDR3 sequences, roughly 17% of them seen only once. The sequences come from PBMCs from the stem cell graft donor, collected from the stem cell graft. These receptors all come from a human donor who donated a stem cell graft to a child with acute myeloid leukemia.

This chain connects TRBV12-3 or TRBV12-4 to TRBJ2-3; maybe TRBD2 (7 bases). The CDR3 covers 16 residues. Trimming left V 5 bases short and J 3 bases short, with 18 bases between. CDR3 residues: CASSTSRGARTDTQYF. The CDR3 DNA sequence: TGTGCCAGCAGTACCTCTCGGGGGGCGCGGACAGATACGCAGTATTTT.

The chain combines TRBV10-3 with TRBJ2-1, with unresolved D. The germline V gene encodes CDR1 ENHRY and CDR2 SYGVKD. V shed 2 bases and J shed 2 bases, with 4 bases lying between them. The CDR3 extends over 13 amino acids. The DNA for the CDR3 is TGTGCCATCAGTGAGACAGCCTACAATGAGCAGTTCTTC. Its translation is CAISETAYNEQFF.

Ten or more counts support this clonotype. The chain uses TRBV20-1 and TRBJ1-2, with no clear D. The V and J ends lost 5 bases and 4 bases respectively, with 11 bases between them. This CDR3 comprises 12 residues. Germline V gene sequence: CDR1 DFQATT, CDR2 SNEGSKA (reference sequence). The CDR3 DNA is TGCAGTGCTCGAAGGGAAGTCTATGGCTACACCTTC. Translation: CSARREVYGYTF.

In the case of this clonotype: Possible read error: a much larger clone is one base away. V usage is TRBV29-1 and J usage is TRBJ2-1, with 8 bases matching TRBD2. The CDR3 sequence is 16 residues long. The V gene's germline CDR1 is SQVTM and CDR2 ANQGSEA. The CDR3 region has the DNA TGCAGCGTTGCCCCCTTAGTGCGGGGGGACATGAATGACCAGTTCTTC. This translates into CSVAPLVRGDMNDQFF.

Ten or more counts support this clonotype. This rearrangement joins TRBV20-1 to TRBJ2-7, with D uncertain. The CDR3 runs to 12 residues. Germline V gene lookup returns CDR1 DFQATT and CDR2 SNEGSKA (reference sequence). The ends were cut back, 5 bases at V and 0 bases at J, with 8 bases in the middle. The CDR3 DNA follows: TGCAGTGCTTCCAGGAGCTCCTACGAGCAGTACTTC. It encodes CSASRSSYEQYF.

The rearrangement links TRBV30 to TRBJ2-5, with D maybe TRBD1 (6 bases). The V end lost 0 bases, the J end lost 10 bases, and 21 bases lay between the germline ends. Germline V gives CDR1 GTSNPN, CDR2 SVGIG (reference sequence). This CDR3 is built from 15 residues. CDR3 region: CAWSVPRGGAGVQYF. The CDR3 bases are TGTGCCTGGAGTGTACCCAGAGGGGGAGCAGGTGTCCAGTACTTC.

The table lists this clonotype with a few counts. J is TRBJ2-7 and V is TRBV9, with D possibly being TRBD1 or TRBD2 (5 bases each). The V gene's germline CDR1 is SGDLS and CDR2 YYNGEE. The CDR3 extends over 15 amino acids. The ends were cut back, 3 bases at V and 0 bases at J, with 13 bases in the middle. The CDR3 DNA follows: TGTGCCAGCAGCGCCCAAAACGGGGCCTCCTACGAGCAGTACTTC. This codes for CASSAQNGASYEQYF.

The rearrangement joins TRBV11-2 to TRBJ2-6, with TRBD1 identical over 8 bases. The CDR3 has 20 amino acids. Per germline, CDR1 SGHAT and CDR2 FQNNGV. V gave up 1 base and J gave up 0 bases; unmatched junction bases: 11. CDR3 sequence reads: CASSLVGPGQVSSGANVLTF. CDR3 in DNA: TGTGCCAGCAGCTTAGTAGGCCCGGGACAGGTGTCCTCTGGGGCCAACGTCCTGACTTTC.

This clonotype was recorded at least ten times. The chain is built from TRBV20-1 and TRBJ1-1; D is possibly TRBD1 (5 bases). Germline assignment: CDR1 DFQATT and CDR2 SNEGSKA (reference sequence). The germline V and J ends were trimmed by 5 bases and 1 base, with 14 bases remaining between them. This CDR3 contains 14 residues. The CDR3 DNA follows: TGCAGTGCTCGATCCATTACAGGGAACACTGAAGCTTTCTTT. Encoded protein: CSARSITGNTEAFF.

This clonotype was counted only a few times. V and J are TRBV4-1 and TRBJ1-6; D is unclear. Per the germline V gene, CDR1 is MGHRA and CDR2 is YSYEKL. The CDR3 loop spans 12 amino acids. Trimming shortened V by 2 bases and J by 10 bases, and 6 bases separated the two germline ends. In DNA, the CDR3 is TGCGCCAGCAGCCAACATAGGTCACCCCTCCACTTT. Amino acids: CASSQHRSPLHF.

This clonotype has a count of ten or more. The chain carries TRBV20-1 and TRBJ2-5, with D perhaps assigned TRBD1 or TRBD2 (5 bases each). The CDR3 spans 14 residues. Trimming took off 0 bases at V and 4 bases at J, with 12 bases between the two ends. Germline CDR1 reads DFQATT; CDR2 reads SNEGSKA (reference sequence). The CDR3 DNA is TGCAGTGCTAGAGATAAATCAGGGAGAGAGACCCAGTACTTC. Protein: CSARDKSGRETQYF.

This clonotype has a count of ten or more. V usage is TRBV5-1 and J usage is TRBJ2-1; D perhaps matches TRBD2 (6 bases). Germline V gene data show CDR1 as SGHRS and CDR2 as YFSETQ. This CDR3 has 15 residues. V was clipped by 0 bases and J by 3 bases, with 10 bases between them. CDR3 sequence (DNA): TGCGCCAGCAGCTTGGTGGACTACCGCTACAATGAGCAGTTCTTC. Translating it yields CASSLVDYRYNEQFF.

In this sample, this clonotype turned up many times. The chain joins TRBV12-3 or TRBV12-4 to TRBJ2-2; 7 nucleotides align to TRBD2. CDR3 length equals 16 residues. V trimming: 2 bases; J trimming: 4 bases; junction bases outside the gene matches: 7. In nucleotides, the CDR3 is TGTGCCAGCAGTTTACTGGGGCGGGAGATCACCGGGGAGCTGTTTTTT. Amino acid sequence: CASSLLGREITGELFF.

The genes are TRBV9 and TRBJ2-3, with 9 nucleotides matching TRBD2. The germline V gene has CDR1 SGDLS and CDR2 YYNGEE. V lost 2 bases, J lost 2 bases, and 6 bases stayed unmatched. CDR3 length equals 16 residues. CDR3 loop: CASSVRSGGFTDTQYF. The CDR3 nucleotides read TGTGCCAGCAGCGTCAGAAGCGGGGGGTTCACAGATACGCAGTATTTT. Drawing the rest from reference TRBV9 and TRBJ2-3, the complete variable domain is DSGVTQTPKHLITATGQRVTLRCSPRSGDLSVYWYQQSLDQGLQFLIQYYNGEERAKGNILERFSAQQFPDLHSELNLSSLELGDSALYFCASSVRSGGFTDTQYFGPGTRLTVL.

Only a few counts were recorded for this clonotype. V gene TRBV20-1 combines with J gene TRBJ1-1; TRBD1 agrees at 8 bases. The CDR3 runs 15 residues. J gave up 2 bases and V 3 bases, and 8 bases lay outside the gene matches. CDR1 is DFQATT, CDR2 SNEGSKA, per germline (reference sequence). CDR3 sequence reads: CSARPLTGGNTEAFF. DNA for the CDR3: TGCAGTGCTAGGCCTCTAACAGGGGGAAACACTGAAGCTTTCTTT.

This clonotype was counted at least ten times. This chain uses TRBV6-6 with TRBJ2-1; D not resolved. V lost 2 bases and J lost 7, with 6 bases in between. The CDR3 loop spans 12 amino acids. Germline V CDR1 and CDR2: MNHNY, SVGAGI (reference sequence). CDR3 coding DNA: TGTGCCAGCAGTTACGGCGGTAATGAGCAGTTCTTC. Its translation is CASSYGGNEQFF.

To note about this clonotype: A clone one base away is much larger, so this may be a read error. This chain uses TRBV20-1 with TRBJ1-4; D not certain. CDR3 length: 12 amino acids. CDR1 DFQATT and CDR2 SNEGSKA come from the germline V gene (reference sequence). Here the CDR3 reads CSARGYNEKPFF. DNA of the CDR3: TGCAGTGCTCGGGGTTATAATGAAAAACCGTTTTTT.

The chain has TRBV29-1 and TRBJ2-7; D is possibly TRBD1 (6 bases). There are 15 residues in the CDR3. CDR1 and CDR2 (germline): SQVTM, ANQGSEA. The V and J ends lost 1 base and 2 bases respectively, with 15 bases between them. The CDR3 spells CSVEGGQFPPYEQYF. The CDR3 DNA sequence: TGCAGCGTTGAAGGCGGACAGTTCCCTCCCTACGAGCAGTACTTC.

This CDR3 is CASSSAGTSGVNYNEQFF. The CDR3 bases are TGTGCCAGCAGCTCCGCCGGGACTAGCGGGGTAAATTACAATGAGCAGTTCTTC. The chain recombines TRBV11-1 with TRBJ2-1, with 13 nucleotides matching TRBD2. The ends lost 4 bases at V and 4 bases at J; junction bases unmatched: 10. Germline V lookup: CDR1 SGHAT, CDR2 FQDESV (reference sequence). The CDR3 is 18 amino acids.

There are a few counts of this clonotype. J is TRBJ1-5 and V is TRBV7-2; D unclear. The CDR3 runs 14 residues. Germline loops: CDR1 SGHTA, CDR2 FQGNSA. Deletions cut 5 bases from V and 2 bases from J, with 10 bases between. The CDR3 reads CASSKLGRNQPQHF. For the CDR3, the DNA is TGTGCCAGCAGCAAGCTAGGGCGCAATCAGCCCCAGCATTTT.

The sample holds many counts of this clonotype. The chain is built from TRBV7-2 and TRBJ2-7; tentatively, D is TRBD1 (5 bases). V lost 2 bases and J lost 3, with 11 bases in between. This CDR3 has 14 amino acids. Germline V gives CDR1 SGHTA, CDR2 FQGNSA. The CDR3 is CASSLQGNDYEQYF. The CDR3 DNA reads TGTGCCAGCAGCTTACAGGGAAACGACTACGAGCAGTACTTC. Supplemented by reference TRBV7-2 and TRBJ2-7, the full variable domain reads GAGVSQSPSNKVTEKGKDVELRCDPISGHTALYWYRQSLGQGLEFLIYFQGNSAPDKSGLPSDRFSAERTGGSVSTLTIQRTQQEDSAVYLCASSLQGNDYEQYFGPGTRLTVT.

A few counts support this clonotype. This chain links TRBV7-2 with TRBJ2-7, with TRBD2 matching over 8 bases. This CDR3 spans 16 amino acids. Germline CDR1 is SGHTA and CDR2 is FQGNSA. Trimming removed 8 bases from V and 0 bases from J; junction bases left unmatched: 12. The CDR3 coding sequence is TGTGCCAGCTCTGCCGGACCCGGGACTAGCTCCTACGAGCAGTACTTC. Translation gives CASSAGPGTSSYEQYF.

A few counts support this clonotype. The CDR3 sequence is CASSVAQAGAGDTQYF. The CDR3 region has the DNA TGTGCCAGCAGCGTAGCTCAAGCGGGGGCAGGAGATACGCAGTATTTT. The V gene is TRBV9, the J gene TRBJ2-3; 8 nucleotides agree with TRBD2. The CDR3 sequence is 16 residues long. V was pared by 0 bases and J by 5 bases, with 8 bases of the junction left unmatched. From germline, CDR1 is SGDLS and CDR2 YYNGEE. Full variable domain (remainder filled in from reference TRBV9 and TRBJ2-3): DSGVTQTPKHLITATGQRVTLRCSPRSGDLSVYWYQQSLDQGLQFLIQYYNGEERAKGNILERFSAQQFPDLHSELNLSSLELGDSALYFCASSVAQAGAGDTQYFGPGTRLTVL.

The V gene is TRBV7-8, the J gene TRBJ2-5, with TRBD2 identical over 8 bases. CDR3 length equals 16 residues. After removal of 2 bases from V and 1 base from J, the junction contained 6 bases not matched to a gene. CDR1 is SGHVS, CDR2 FQNEAQ, per germline. CDR3 in amino acids: CASSLRSGGFQETQYF. The DNA for the CDR3 is TGTGCCAGCAGCTTAAGGAGCGGGGGCTTCCAAGAGACCCAGTACTTC.

This chain connects TRBV5-1 to TRBJ1-2; 7 bases fit TRBD1. With V trimmed by 4 bases and J by 6 bases, 6 bases remained unmatched. This CDR3 region has 13 residues. From germline, CDR1 is SGHRS and CDR2 YFSETQ. DNA for the CDR3: TGCGCCAGCAGCCGGGACAGCGAACATGGCTACACCTTC. Translated, it gives CASSRDSEHGYTF.

This chain connects TRBV6-2 or TRBV6-3 to TRBJ1-5; no clear D. The V and J ends lost 0 bases and 7 bases respectively, with 10 bases between them. Germline values: CDR1 MNHEY, CDR2 SVGEGT. This CDR3 has 14 amino acids. The CDR3 coding sequence is TGTGCCAGCAGTTACTCGAGAGGGCACCAGCCCCAGCATTTT. As protein: CASSYSRGHQPQHF.

This clonotype was recorded a few times. CDR3 loop: CSVLLAGAETQYF. The CDR3 region has the DNA TGCAGCGTTTTACTAGCGGGGGCTGAGACCCAGTACTTC. The gene calls are TRBV29-1 and TRBJ2-5; 11 bases line up with TRBD2. CDR1 is SQVTM and CDR2 is ANQGSEA in the germline V gene. The CDR3 contains 13 residues. V was pared by 5 bases and J by 5 bases, with 4 bases of the junction left unmatched.

V is TRBV6-2 or TRBV6-3 and J is TRBJ2-2; 7 nucleotides align to TRBD1. Germline CDR1 MNHEY, CDR2 SVGEGT. J was trimmed by 4 bases and V by 0 bases; bases with no gene match: 5. This CDR3 has 16 amino acids. The chain's CDR3 is CASSYSYRGGTGELFF. For the CDR3, the DNA is TGTGCCAGCAGTTACTCGTACAGGGGTGGCACCGGGGAGCTGTTTTTT.

This clonotype came up many times. J is TRBJ2-3 and V is TRBV9; D gene ambiguous. V lost 0 bases and J lost 4, with 12 bases in between. The CDR3 runs 15 residues. From germline, CDR1 is SGDLS and CDR2 YYNGEE. The CDR3 nucleotides are TGTGCCAGCAGCGTAGCCGGATTCGGTGCAGATACGCAGTATTTT. Translating it yields CASSVAGFGADTQYF.

The chain recombines TRBV6-5 with TRBJ2-7; 8 bases agree with TRBD1. J was trimmed by 2 bases and V by 6 bases; bases with no gene match: 0. There are 12 residues in the CDR3. Germline V gene lookup returns CDR1 MNHEY and CDR2 SVGAGI. The CDR3 region is CASRTGAYEQYF. The CDR3 DNA reads as TGTGCCAGCAGGACAGGGGCCTACGAGCAGTACTTC.

A note on this clonotype: With a much larger clone just one base away, this may be a read error. The rearrangement links TRBV20-1 to TRBJ1-6, with TRBD1 matching over 8 bases. With 0 bases clipped from V and 11 bases from J, the junction kept 12 bases outside the gene matches. Germline lookup yields CDR1 DFQATT and CDR2 SNEGSKA (reference sequence). This CDR3 region has 16 residues. DNA for the CDR3: TGCAGTGCTAGAGATTCGTCAACAGGGGGAGGCGCACCCCTCCACTTT. It translates to CSARDSSTGGGAPLHF.

V and J are TRBV12-3 or TRBV12-4 and TRBJ2-5; a possible D gene is TRBD2 (5 bases). Between the trimmed V and J ends, which lost 3 bases and 2 bases, there was a span of 16 bases. This CDR3 has 16 amino acids. The DNA of the CDR3 is TGTGCCAGCAGTTTCGAGGCGGGCGTAGGACAAGAGACCCAGTACTTC. The encoded protein is CASSFEAGVGQETQYF.